Included here is one T cell receptor (beta chain) sequence, with context. As yet, its antigen is unknown. The CDR3 does not close with the conserved phenylalanine or tryptophan, likely indicating a read error. These data are taken from a study of neurological immune-mediated disorders. Overall study results and limits: Among expanded clones, no CDR3 amino acid sequences were shared across subjects, a pattern suggesting private repertoires in all groups. In HTLV-1-associated myelopathy, TCR clonal expansion was greatest, and in multiple sclerosis it was least, below healthy controls.

The authors made cDNA by 5'RACE with 10-nucleotide random UMIs. Whenever a sequencing run was performed, it yielded over 170 million TCR-beta sequences from 15-18 subjects. From the 5' RACE reads, TCRdb called clonotypes with MiXCR, one entry per CDR3 protein. The repertoire includes fewer than 60,000 distinct CDR3 sequences, about a tenth of them detected once, and roughly 5% sits in the top ten. The CDR3 is made up of 14 amino acids. Trimming cost V 0 bases and J 1 base, with 5 bases left between them. Germline V lookup: CDR1 SGHTA, CDR2 FQGTGA. The sequenced sample consisted of PBMCs. The chain joins TRBV7-3 to TRBJ2-3; perhaps TRBD2 as D (5 bases). This TCR was sampled from a man in his sixties or seventies with HTLV-1-associated myelopathy (HAM/TSP). The CDR3 protein is CASSLTAGTDTQYI. The CDR3 DNA follows: TGTGCCAGCAGCTTAACAGCGGGCACAGATACGCAGTATATT.